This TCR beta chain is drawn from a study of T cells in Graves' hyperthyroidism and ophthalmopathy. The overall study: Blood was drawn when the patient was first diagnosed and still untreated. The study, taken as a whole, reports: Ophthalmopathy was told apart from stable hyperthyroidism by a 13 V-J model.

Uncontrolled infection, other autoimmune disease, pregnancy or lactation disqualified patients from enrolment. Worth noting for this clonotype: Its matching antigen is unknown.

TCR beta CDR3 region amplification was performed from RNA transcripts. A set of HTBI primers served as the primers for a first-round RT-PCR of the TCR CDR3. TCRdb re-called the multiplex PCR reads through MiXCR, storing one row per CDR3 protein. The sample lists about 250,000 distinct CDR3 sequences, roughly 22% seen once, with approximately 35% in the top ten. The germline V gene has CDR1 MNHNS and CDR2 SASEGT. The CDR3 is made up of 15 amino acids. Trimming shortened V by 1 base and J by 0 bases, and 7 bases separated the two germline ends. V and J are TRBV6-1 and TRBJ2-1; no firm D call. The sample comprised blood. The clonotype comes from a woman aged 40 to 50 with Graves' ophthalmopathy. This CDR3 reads CASSEVAGSYNEQFF. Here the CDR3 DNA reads TGTGCCAGCAGTGAAGTGGCCGGCTCCTACAATGAGCAGTTCTTC.